The source of this T cell receptor beta chain is a study of immune evolution from preneoplasia to lung adenocarcinoma (dated by TCRdb to the early 2020s). Broadly, across the study: No AAH lesions showed HLA loss of heterozygosity, compared with over 6% of AIS, approximately 15% of MIA and around a third of ADC lesions. According to the study, 95 to 120 samples went through TCR sequencing. Resected precursor lesions (AAH, AIS, MIA) and invasive adenocarcinomas were compared against paired morphologically normal lung tissue. The study combined immune gene expression, TCR sequencing and multiplex immunofluorescence to profile immune contexture across lung adenocarcinoma precursors and invasive adenocarcinoma. Sample size was determined by specimen availability and not by a prior power calculation. A total of some 55 patients with pulmonary nodules who underwent surgical resection were included in the overall cohort. Class I HLA alleles were inferred from exome data with POLYSOLVER, and allele-specific HLA loss was detected with LOHHLA. TCR sequencing data came from a few dozen patients. Whole exome sequencing and methylation data from the same cohort of nodules were integrated with the immune data. Findings and caveats that apply to the study as a whole: Because all patients were from Japan and China, applicability to Western populations was uncertain. Clonality was highest in normal lung, while later-stage lesions appeared to have lower clonality but higher T cell density and diversity. The findings reflected association rather than direct causation, and larger cohorts with long-term follow-up and longitudinal biopsies were considered necessary. Normal lung had the highest top T cell clone frequencies, and these frequencies appeared to fall progressively from AAH through AIS, MIA and invasive adenocarcinoma. Compared with EGFR-mutant or double wild-type lesions, KRAS-mutant nodules had the highest T cell clonality.

The immunoSEQ hsTCRbeta Kit was used to sequence TCR beta CDR3 regions from DNA. Processing in the source paper ran as follows. TCR sequencing data were analysed with the ImmunoSEQ Analyzer. T cell clonality was defined as 1 minus Pielou's evenness, calculated on productive rearrangements. The inverse Simpson index, applied to productive templates, was used to measure T cell diversity. T cell density was TCR beta template counts normalized to usable DNA, estimated by amplifying and sequencing housekeeping genes. Two-sided Kruskal-Wallis tests were used to compare TCR metrics across histologic stages. Not all clones reach the TCRdb copy of this immuneACCESS table, which keeps in-frame sequences only. Checked studies attribute under half of the gap to unresolved V genes and leave the rest unexplained. V and J calls and clone size come straight from that table; D and trimming were deduced from the DNA. Here the sample has 7,000 to 9,500 clones; roughly three quarters occur a single time. The ten largest clones represent about 2.9% of the sample.

Between about 2013 and 2018, the patients underwent resection in either Japan or China. The histologic diagnosis of each case was independently confirmed on H&E slides by two lung cancer pathologists. To enrich premalignant or tumor cells for nucleic acid extraction, macro-dissection was performed after pathologic assessment. DNA was isolated from FFPE tissue using the AllPrep DNA/RNA FFPE Kit. The germline V gene supplies CDR1 MDHEN and CDR2 SYDVKM. V loses 7 bases of germline sequence and J loses 7 bases, and the interval between the two ends is 22 bases. CDR3 length: 15 amino acids, cysteine to phenylalanine. CDR3 DNA only is kept here, 45 bases in frame from base 1. There are a few counts of this clone. The antigen it recognizes is unknown. Base-call qualities are not available, and no considerably larger clone is one nucleotide away.

The clonotype originates from a person aged 40-50 years with lung adenocarcinoma. Sequencing input: FFPE invasive lung adenocarcinoma tissue. The cell subset or site label on this specimen signifies: frankly invasive lung adenocarcinoma (ADC). This chain joins TRBV28 to TRBJ1-1, with a tentative D gene TRBD1 over 6 matching bases. The DNA reads TGTGCCAGCAAGGGGGGGCGATCACATGAAGGTGAAGCTTTCTTT. Its translation reads: CASKGGRSHEGEAFF.